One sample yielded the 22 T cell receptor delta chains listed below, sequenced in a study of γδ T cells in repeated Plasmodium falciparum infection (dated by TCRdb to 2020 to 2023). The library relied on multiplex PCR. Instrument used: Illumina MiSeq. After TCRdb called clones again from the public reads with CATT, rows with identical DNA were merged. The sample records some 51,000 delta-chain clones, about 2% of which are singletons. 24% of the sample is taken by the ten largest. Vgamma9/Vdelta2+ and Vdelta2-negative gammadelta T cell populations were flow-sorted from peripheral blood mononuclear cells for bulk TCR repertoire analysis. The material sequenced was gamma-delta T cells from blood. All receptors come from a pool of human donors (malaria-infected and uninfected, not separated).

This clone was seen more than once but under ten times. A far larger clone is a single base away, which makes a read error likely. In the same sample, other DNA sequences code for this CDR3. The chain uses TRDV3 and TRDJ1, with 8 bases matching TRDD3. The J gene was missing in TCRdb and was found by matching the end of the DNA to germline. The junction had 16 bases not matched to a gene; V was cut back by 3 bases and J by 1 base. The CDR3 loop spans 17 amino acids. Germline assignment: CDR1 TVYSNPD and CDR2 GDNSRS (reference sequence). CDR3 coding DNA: TGTGCCTTACTTACCTCCGGTCTACTGGGGGGCACCGATAAACTCATCTTT. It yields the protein CALLTSGLLGGTDKLIF.

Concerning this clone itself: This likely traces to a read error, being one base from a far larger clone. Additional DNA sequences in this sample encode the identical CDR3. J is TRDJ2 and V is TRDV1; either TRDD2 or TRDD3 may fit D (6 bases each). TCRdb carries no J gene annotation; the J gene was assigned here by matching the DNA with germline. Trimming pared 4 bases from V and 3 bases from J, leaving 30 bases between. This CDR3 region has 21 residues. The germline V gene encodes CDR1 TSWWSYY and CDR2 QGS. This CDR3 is CALGGRLLLFGGPKVTAQLFF. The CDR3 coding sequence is TGTGCTCTTGGGGGTCGCCTCCTACTGTTTGGGGGGCCGAAGGTGACAGCACAACTCTTCTTT.

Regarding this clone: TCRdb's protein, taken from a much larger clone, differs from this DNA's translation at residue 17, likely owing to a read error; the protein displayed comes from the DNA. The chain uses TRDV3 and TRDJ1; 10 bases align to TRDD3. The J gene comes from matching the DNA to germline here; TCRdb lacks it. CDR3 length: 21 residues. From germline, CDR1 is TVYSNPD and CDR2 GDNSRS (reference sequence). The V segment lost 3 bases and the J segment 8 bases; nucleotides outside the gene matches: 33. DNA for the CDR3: TGTGCCTTCCAAACTCCCTTCCTCTTCCTTTCGCCTTGGGGGATACTATGGAAACTCATCTTT. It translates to CAFQTPFLFLSPWGILWKLIF. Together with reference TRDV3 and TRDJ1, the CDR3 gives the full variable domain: CDKVTQSSPDQTVASGSEVVLLCTYDTVYSNPDLFWYRIRPDYSFQFVFYGDNSRSEGADFTQGRFSVKHILTQKAFHLVISPVRTEDSATYYCAFQTPFLFLSPWGILWKLIFGKGTRVTVEP.

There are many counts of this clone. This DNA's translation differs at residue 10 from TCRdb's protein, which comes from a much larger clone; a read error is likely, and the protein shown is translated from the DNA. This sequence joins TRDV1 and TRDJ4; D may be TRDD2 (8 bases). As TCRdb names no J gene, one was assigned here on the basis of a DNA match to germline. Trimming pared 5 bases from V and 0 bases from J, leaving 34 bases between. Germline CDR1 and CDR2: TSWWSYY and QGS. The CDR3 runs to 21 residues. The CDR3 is CALGPYFLHALGIAMARPLIF. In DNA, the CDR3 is TGTGCTCTTGGGCCTTACTTCCTACACGCACTGGGGATCGCAATGGCCAGACCCCTGATCTTT.

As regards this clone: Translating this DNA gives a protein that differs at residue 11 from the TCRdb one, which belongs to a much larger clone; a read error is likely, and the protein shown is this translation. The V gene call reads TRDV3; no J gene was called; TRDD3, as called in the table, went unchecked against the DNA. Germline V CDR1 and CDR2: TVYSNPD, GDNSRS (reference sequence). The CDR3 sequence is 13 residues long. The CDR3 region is CAFRTGWGNKPIF. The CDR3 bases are TGTGCCTTTAGGACGGGCTGGGGGAATAAACCCATCTTT.

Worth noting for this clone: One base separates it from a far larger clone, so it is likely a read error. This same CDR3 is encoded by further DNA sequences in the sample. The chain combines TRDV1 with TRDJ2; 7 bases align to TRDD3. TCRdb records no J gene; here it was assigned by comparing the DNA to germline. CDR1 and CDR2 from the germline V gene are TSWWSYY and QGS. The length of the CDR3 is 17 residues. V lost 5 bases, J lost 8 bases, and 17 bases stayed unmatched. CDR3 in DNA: TGTGCTCTTGGGCCACGCTTGGGGGAAACTCCGACGGCACAACTCTTCTTT. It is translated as CALGPRLGETPTAQLFF.

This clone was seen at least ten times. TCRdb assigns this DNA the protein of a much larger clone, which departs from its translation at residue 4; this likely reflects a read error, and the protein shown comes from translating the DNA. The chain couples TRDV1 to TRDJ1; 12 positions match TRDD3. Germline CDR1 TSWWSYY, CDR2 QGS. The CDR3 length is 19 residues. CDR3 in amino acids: CALRELRAPPNSGGYELIF. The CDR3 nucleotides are TGTGCTCTTAGGGAACTTAGGGCCCCTCCAAATTCTGGGGGATACGAACTCATCTTT.

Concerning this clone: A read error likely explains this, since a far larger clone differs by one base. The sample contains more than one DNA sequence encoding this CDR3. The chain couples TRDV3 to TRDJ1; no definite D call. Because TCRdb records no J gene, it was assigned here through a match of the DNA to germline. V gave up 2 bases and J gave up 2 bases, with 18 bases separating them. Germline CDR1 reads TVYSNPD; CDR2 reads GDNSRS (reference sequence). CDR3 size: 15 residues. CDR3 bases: TGTGCCTTTGCCCGTGAAGGCCCTGGAACCGATAAACTCATCTTT. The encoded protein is CAFAREGPGTDKLIF.

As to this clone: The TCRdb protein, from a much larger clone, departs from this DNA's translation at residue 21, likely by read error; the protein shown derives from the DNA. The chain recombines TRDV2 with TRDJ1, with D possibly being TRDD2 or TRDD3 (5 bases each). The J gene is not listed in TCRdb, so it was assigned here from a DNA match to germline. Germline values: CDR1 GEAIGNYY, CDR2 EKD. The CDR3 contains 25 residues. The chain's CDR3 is CACDTGLLSGSGCHPPKWYTGKLIF. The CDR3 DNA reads TGTGCCTGTGACACGGGCCTTCTTTCAGGGTCGGGATGTCACCCCCCAAAGTGGTACACCGGTAAACTCATCTTT.

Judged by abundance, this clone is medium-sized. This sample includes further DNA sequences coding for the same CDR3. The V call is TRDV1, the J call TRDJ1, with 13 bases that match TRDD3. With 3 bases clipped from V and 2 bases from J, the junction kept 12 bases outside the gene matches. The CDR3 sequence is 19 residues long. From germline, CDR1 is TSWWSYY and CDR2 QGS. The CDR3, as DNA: TGTGCTCTTGGGGAGGCCTTCTCGCTACTGGGGGATACGACCGATAAACTCATCTTT. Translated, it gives CALGEAFSLLGDTTDKLIF.

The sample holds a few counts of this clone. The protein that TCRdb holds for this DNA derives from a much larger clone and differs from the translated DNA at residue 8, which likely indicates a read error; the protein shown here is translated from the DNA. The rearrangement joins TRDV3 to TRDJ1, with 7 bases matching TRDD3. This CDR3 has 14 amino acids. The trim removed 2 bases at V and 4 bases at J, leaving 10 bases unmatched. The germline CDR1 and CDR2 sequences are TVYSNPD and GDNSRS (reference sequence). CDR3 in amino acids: CAFGIWGGFDKLIF. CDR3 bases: TGTGCCTTTGGTATCTGGGGGGGTTTCGATAAACTCATCTTT.

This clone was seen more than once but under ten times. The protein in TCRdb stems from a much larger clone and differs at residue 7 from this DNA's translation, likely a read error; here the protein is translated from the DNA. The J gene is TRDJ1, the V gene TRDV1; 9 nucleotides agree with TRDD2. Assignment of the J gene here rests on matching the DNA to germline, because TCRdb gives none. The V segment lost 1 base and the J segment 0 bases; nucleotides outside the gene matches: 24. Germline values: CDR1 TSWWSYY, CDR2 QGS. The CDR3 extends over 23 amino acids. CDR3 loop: CALGEPLHLPTSTGRKYTDKLIF. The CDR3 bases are TGTGCTCTTGGGGAACCCCTTCACCTTCCTACAAGTACTGGTCGAAAATACACCGATAAACTCATCTTT.

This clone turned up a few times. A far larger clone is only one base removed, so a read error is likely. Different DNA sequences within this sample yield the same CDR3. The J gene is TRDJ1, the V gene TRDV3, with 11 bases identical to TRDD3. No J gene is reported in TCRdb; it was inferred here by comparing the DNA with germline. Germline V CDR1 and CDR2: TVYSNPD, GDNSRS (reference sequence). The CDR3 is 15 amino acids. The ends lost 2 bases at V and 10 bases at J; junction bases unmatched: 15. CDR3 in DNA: TGTGCCTTTTCTCCACTGGGGGATATGCGGCCGGGACTCATCTTT. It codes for CAFSPLGDMRPGLIF.

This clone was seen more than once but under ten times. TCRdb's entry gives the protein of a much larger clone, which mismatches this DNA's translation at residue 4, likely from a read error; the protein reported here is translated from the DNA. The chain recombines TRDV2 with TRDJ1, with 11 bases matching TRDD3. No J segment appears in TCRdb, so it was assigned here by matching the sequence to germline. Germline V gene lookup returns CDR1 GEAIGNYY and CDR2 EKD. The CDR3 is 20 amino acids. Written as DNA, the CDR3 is TGTGCCTGTAACACCGTTGGTGGGGGATACGGGGAACCGTACACCGATAAACTCATCTTT. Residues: CACNTVGGGYGEPYTDKLIF.

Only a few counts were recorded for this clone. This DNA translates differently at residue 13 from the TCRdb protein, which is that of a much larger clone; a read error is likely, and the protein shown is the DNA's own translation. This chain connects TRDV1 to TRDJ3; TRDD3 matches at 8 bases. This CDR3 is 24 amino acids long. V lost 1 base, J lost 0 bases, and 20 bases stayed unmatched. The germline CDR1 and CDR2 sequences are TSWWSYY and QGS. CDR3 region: CALGEPVLQTGGRINSWDTRQMFF. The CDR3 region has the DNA TGTGCTCTTGGGGAACCGGTCCTTCAAACTGGGGGCCGGATCAACTCCTGGGACACCCGACAGATGTTTTTC.

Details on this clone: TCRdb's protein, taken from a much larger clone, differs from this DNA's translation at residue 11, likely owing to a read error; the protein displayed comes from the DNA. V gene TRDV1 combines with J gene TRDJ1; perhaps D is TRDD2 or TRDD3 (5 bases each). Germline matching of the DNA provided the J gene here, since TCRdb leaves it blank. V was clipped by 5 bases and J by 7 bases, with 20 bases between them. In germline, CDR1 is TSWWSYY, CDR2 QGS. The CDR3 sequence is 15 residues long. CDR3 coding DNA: TGTGCTCTTGGGCCTACCGGGGCACGGGGGCGTAAACTCATCTTT. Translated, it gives CALGPTGARGRKLIF.

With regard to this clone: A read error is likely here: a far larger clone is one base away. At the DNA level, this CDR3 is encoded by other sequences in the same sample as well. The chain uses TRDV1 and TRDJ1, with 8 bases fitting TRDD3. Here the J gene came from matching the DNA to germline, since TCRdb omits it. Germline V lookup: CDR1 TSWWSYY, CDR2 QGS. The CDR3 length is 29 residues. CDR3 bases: TGTGCTCTCGGGGAAACTGTCGGCTTCCTTTGGTACTGGGGGCCCCGGCCCTTGTCCCAGCTTTTGTACACCGATAAACTCATCTTT. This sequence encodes CALGETVGFLWYWGPRPLSQLLYTDKLIF.

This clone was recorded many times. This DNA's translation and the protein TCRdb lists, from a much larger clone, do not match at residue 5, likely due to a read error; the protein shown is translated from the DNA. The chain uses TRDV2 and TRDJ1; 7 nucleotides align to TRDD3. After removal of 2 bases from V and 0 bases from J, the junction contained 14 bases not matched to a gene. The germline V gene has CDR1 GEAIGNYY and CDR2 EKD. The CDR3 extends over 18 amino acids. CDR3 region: CACDILSTGEQYTDKLIF. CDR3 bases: TGTGCCTGTGACATCCTAAGTACTGGGGAACAGTACACCGATAAACTCATCTTT.

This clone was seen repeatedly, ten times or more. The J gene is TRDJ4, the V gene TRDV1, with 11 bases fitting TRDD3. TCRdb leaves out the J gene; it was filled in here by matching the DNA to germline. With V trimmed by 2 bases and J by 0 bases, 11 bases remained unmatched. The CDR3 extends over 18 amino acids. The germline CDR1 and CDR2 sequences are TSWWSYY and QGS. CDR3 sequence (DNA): TGTGCTCTTGGGGAAGGGTGGCGGGCTGGGGGATACACCAGACCCCTGATCTTT. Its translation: CALGEGWRAGGYTRPLIF.

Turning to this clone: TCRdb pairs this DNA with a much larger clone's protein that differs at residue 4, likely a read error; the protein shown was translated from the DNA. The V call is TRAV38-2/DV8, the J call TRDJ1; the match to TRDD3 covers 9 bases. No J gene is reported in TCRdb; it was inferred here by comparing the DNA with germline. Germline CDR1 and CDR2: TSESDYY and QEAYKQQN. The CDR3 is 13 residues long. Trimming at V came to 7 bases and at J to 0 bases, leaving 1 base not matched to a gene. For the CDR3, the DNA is TGTGCTTATGGGGGATACTACACCGATAAACTCATCTTT. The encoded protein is CAYGGYYTDKLIF.

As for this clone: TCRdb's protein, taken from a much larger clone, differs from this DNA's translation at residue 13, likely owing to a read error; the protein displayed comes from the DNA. The DNA of the CDR3 is TGTGCCTGTGACGCGATATCTTCCAACTCCTGGGACATCCGACAGATGTTTTTC. Protein product: CACDAISSNSWDIRQMFF. V gene TRDV2 combines with J gene TRDJ3; D tentatively reads TRDD2 or TRDD3 (5 bases each). Matching the DNA to germline supplied the J gene, which TCRdb does not give. The CDR3 runs to 18 residues. CDR1 is GEAIGNYY, CDR2 EKD, per germline.

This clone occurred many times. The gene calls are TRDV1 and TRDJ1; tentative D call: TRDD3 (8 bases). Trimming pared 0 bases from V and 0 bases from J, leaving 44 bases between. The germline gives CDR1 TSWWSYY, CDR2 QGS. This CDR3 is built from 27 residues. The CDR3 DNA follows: TGTGCTCTTGGGGAACTAAGGGGGTCCCTTCCTCGCCCTTACTGGGGGTCCTCCATCCAGTACACCGATAAACTCATCTTT. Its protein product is CALGELRGSLPRPYWGSSIQYTDKLIF.